These T cell receptor beta chains were read from a single sample in a study of cytomegalovirus exposure and HLA in healthy donors. Assay used: immunoSEQ multiplex PCR; TCRdb lists only in-frame clones, some missing. The data show 160,000 or so clones, approximately 80% seen once. The sample comprised PBMCs. All receptors derive from a male donor in good health and CMV-seropositive. Both conserved end residues are part of each CDR3. D genes are given only for firm matches. Size is stated for part of the rows, as once, few or many counts, or as a class when the clone is expanded.

clone size	V gene	J gene	D gene	CDR3 DNA	CDR3 protein
-	TRBV18	TRBJ1-5	-	TGTGCCAGCTCACCACCTCCGGGAAGGGATCAGCCCCAGCATTTT	CASSPPPGRDQPQHF
-	TRBV29-1	TRBJ2-2	TRBD2	TGCAGCGTTGAACTCGGACTAGCGAACACCGGGGAGCTGTTTTTT	CSVELGLANTGELFF
-	TRBV27	TRBJ2-7	TRBD2	TGTGCCAGCAGAGACCCGGGAGGACCCAACTACGAGCAGTACTTC	CASRDPGGPNYEQYF
-	TRBV9	TRBJ2-3	-	TGTGCCAGCAGCGTAGAGGGGCGTGGCACAGATACGCAGTATTTT	CASSVEGRGTDTQYF
-	TRBV29-1	TRBJ2-5	-	TGCAGCGTTGCTTCGGAGACCCAGTACTTC	CSVASETQYF
-	TRBV11-2	TRBJ2-5	TRBD1	TGTGCCAGCAGCCGGACAGGGGGGATCAAAGAGACCCAGTACTTC	CASSRTGGIKETQYF
-	TRBV11-1	TRBJ2-1	TRBD2	TGTGCCAGCAGATTGGGACTAGCGGATCCCTCCAATGAGCAGTTCTTC	CASRLGLADPSNEQFF
-	TRBV29-1	TRBJ2-3	TRBD1	TGCAGCGTTGCAGGCGGGGGACAGGGAACAGATACGCAGTATTTT	CSVAGGGQGTDTQYF
-	TRBV28	TRBJ1-1	TRBD1	TGTGCCAGCAGTTTGGGGGACAGGGAGAACACTGAAGCTTTCTTT	CASSLGDRENTEAFF
once	TRBV2	TRBJ2-3	TRBD2	TGTGCCAGCAGCGCGACTAGCGGGGGGACAGATACGCAGTATTTT	CASSATSGGTDTQYF
few	TRBV13	TRBJ1-4	-	TGTGCCAGCAGCCATCAACAGGGTGATAAACTGTTTTTT	CASSHQQGDKLFF
-	TRBV19	TRBJ1-2	TRBD1	TGTGCCAGTCTACGGGACAGGGGAGCCGACTATGGCTACACCTTC	CASLRDRGADYGYTF
-	TRBV7-7	TRBJ2-7	TRBD2	TGTGCTAGCAGCTTATTGGGCGGGAGCGGCCCGGGCGAGCAGTACTTC	CASSLLGGSGPGEQYF
-	TRBV27	TRBJ1-5	-	TGTGCCAGCAGTTTATCGAGGGATCAGCCCCAGCATTTT	CASSLSRDQPQHF
-	TRBV6-1	TRBJ1-6	TRBD1	TGTGCCAGCGGGACAGGGCAGTCGAATTCACCCCTCCACTTT	CASGTGQSNSPLHF
-	TRBV7-2	TRBJ1-4	-	TGTGCCAGCAGCTTACGAATGTCAGATAATGAAAAACTGTTTTTT	CASSLRMSDNEKLFF
-	TRBV23-1	TRBJ2-5	-	TGCGCCAGCAGTCAATCGTCCAGGCCCAAAGAGACCCAGTACTTC	CASSQSSRPKETQYF
-	TRBV4-1	TRBJ2-7	TRBD1	TGCGCCAGCAGCCACTTGGGACAGGTTTCCTACGAGCAGTACTTC	CASSHLGQVSYEQYF
-	TRBV6-6	TRBJ2-5	-	TGTGCCAGCAGTTACTCGACAGTCGGGACCCAGTACTTC	CASSYSTVGTQYF
-	TRBV30	TRBJ2-5	TRBD2	TGTGCCTGGAGCCGACTAGCGGGAGAGGAGACCCAGTACTTC	CAWSRLAGEETQYF
-	TRBV4-2	TRBJ2-3	-	TGTGCCAGCAGCCAGAATGGAGGAAGCACAGATACGCAGTATTTT	CASSQNGGSTDTQYF
-	TRBV7-2	TRBJ1-4	-	TGTGCCAGCAGCCAAGGGAGTGAAAAACTGTTTTTT	CASSQGSEKLFF
-	TRBV29-1	TRBJ2-7	TRBD2	TGCAGCGTTGAACACAGCGGGAGTCTCGACGAGCAGTACTTC	CSVEHSGSLDEQYF
-	TRBV5-1	TRBJ2-2	TRBD1	TGCGCCAGCAGCGAGGACAGGGGGTACACCGGGGAGCTGTTTTTT	CASSEDRGYTGELFF
-	TRBV28	TRBJ1-1	-	TGTGCCAGCCGATATAAACGGACAGCGAACACTGAAGCTTTCTTT	CASRYKRTANTEAFF
-	TRBV5-8	TRBJ1-1	-	TGTGCCAGCAGCTTGGGCGGGGATTACACTGAAGCTTTCTTT	CASSLGGDYTEAFF
-	TRBV4-1	TRBJ1-1	TRBD1	TGCGCCAGCAGCCAAGGTGGTGCCCGGGACAGGAGGTCTGAAGCTTTCTTT	CASSQGGARDRRSEAFF
-	TRBV6-4	TRBJ2-1	TRBD2	TGTGCCAGCAGTGAGGGGACTACCTACAATGAGCAGTTCTTC	CASSEGTTYNEQFF
-	TRBV7-8	TRBJ2-2	TRBD2	TGTGCCAGCAGCTTCCGGGAGGCCACGAACACCGGGGAGCTGTTTTTT	CASSFREATNTGELFF
-	TRBV7-9	TRBJ2-7	-	TGTTCCAGCAGCTTACTAGGGGGTCCCGACGAGCAGTACTTC	CSSSLLGGPDEQYF
-	TRBV27	TRBJ2-5	TRBD1	TGTGCCAGCAGTTTCTTAGGGACAGGGGCTGTAGTGGAGACCCAGTACTTC	CASSFLGTGAVVETQYF
-	TRBV5-1	TRBJ1-1	TRBD1	TGCGCCAGCAGCTTGGACAGGGGCCCTGAAGCTTTCTTT	CASSLDRGPEAFF
-	TRBV10-2	TRBJ1-1	-	TGCGCCAGTCTCGACGCAGGGTCAACTGAAGCTTTCTTT	CASLDAGSTEAFF
-	TRBV5-1	TRBJ2-3	TRBD2	TGCGCCAGCGAGACTAGCGGGAAGGCAGATACGCAGTATTTT	CASETSGKADTQYF
-	TRBV19	TRBJ2-3	-	TGTGCCAGTAGTATAGCTCGGACTATACTCACAGATACGCAGTATTTT	CASSIARTILTDTQYF
-	TRBV5-1	TRBJ2-1	TRBD2	TGCGCCAGCAGCACCGGACTAGAAACGTACAATGAGCAGTTCTTC	CASSTGLETYNEQFF
once	TRBV25-1	TRBJ2-7	-	TGTGCCAGCAGTGAATATCCGGGAGACGAGCAGTACTTC	CASSEYPGDEQYF
-	TRBV29-1	TRBJ2-5	-	TGCAGCGTTGAAGATAAGTGGCAACAAGAGACCCAGTACTTC	CSVEDKWQQETQYF
-	TRBV7-9	TRBJ2-7	TRBD2	TGTGCCAGCAGCTTAGGAACTAGCGGGACTGGCGAGCAGTACTTC	CASSLGTSGTGEQYF
-	TRBV9	TRBJ1-6	TRBD1	TGTGCCAGCAGCGATGGGGACAGGGGGGGTTCACCCCTCCACTTT	CASSDGDRGGSPLHF
few	TRBV2	TRBJ2-2	TRBD2	TGTGCCAGCACCGGGATTCCAGCGGGACTTAACACCGGGGAGCTGTTTTTT	CASTGIPAGLNTGELFF
-	TRBV19	TRBJ1-5	TRBD1	TGTGCCAGTAGTACGACAGGGAGCAATCAGCCCCAGCATTTT	CASSTTGSNQPQHF
-	TRBV9	TRBJ2-7	-	TGTGCCAGCAGCGTGACAGGACTAGATTACTACGAGCAGTACTTC	CASSVTGLDYYEQYF
-	TRBV19	TRBJ2-1	-	TGTGCCAGTAGTCCCGGGAGCTCCTACAATGAGCAGTTCTTC	CASSPGSSYNEQFF
-	TRBV10-2	TRBJ2-7	TRBD2	TGCGCCAGCAGTGACGAACTGGCGGGAGTATCCTACGAGCAGTACTTC	CASSDELAGVSYEQYF
-	TRBV5-5	TRBJ2-7	TRBD1	TGTGCCAGCAGTTACCCCAGGGGGTACGAGCAGTACTTC	CASSYPRGYEQYF
-	TRBV6-5	TRBJ2-1	-	TGTGCCAGCCAAAACTACAATGAGCAGTTCTTC	CASQNYNEQFF
-	TRBV9	TRBJ1-1	-	TGTGCCAGCAGCGGGAACGGGGGGGACACTGAAGCTTTCTTT	CASSGNGGDTEAFF
-	TRBV9	TRBJ2-1	TRBD2	TGTGCCAGCAAGCTGGATAGCGGGAGTTGGAATGAGCAGTTCTTC	CASKLDSGSWNEQFF
-	TRBV12-5	TRBJ2-7	TRBD1	TGTGCTAGTGGGACAGGGTCCCTTCCAAGATCCTACGAGCAGTACTTC	CASGTGSLPRSYEQYF
-	TRBV18	TRBJ2-7	TRBD1	TGTGCCAGCTCACCGCGTCCCGGGACAGGGTCGGTCGCGGACGAGCAGTACTTC	CASSPRPGTGSVADEQYF
-	TRBV4-2	TRBJ2-1	-	TGTGCCAGCAGCCCTAGTCCTAGCGCACTATACAATGAGCAGTTCTTC	CASSPSPSALYNEQFF
few	TRBV5-4	TRBJ2-6	TRBD1	TGTGCCAGCAGCTTGGGGACAGGGGGTTTCTCTGGGGCCAACGTCCTGACTTTC	CASSLGTGGFSGANVLTF
-	TRBV6-1	TRBJ2-7	TRBD2	TGTGCCAGCAGGACTAGCGGGGGTAGAACCTACGAGCAGTACTTC	CASRTSGGRTYEQYF
-	TRBV27	TRBJ1-5	TRBD1	TGTGCCAGCAGTTCGGGACAGGGGTTTCAGCCCCAGCATTTT	CASSSGQGFQPQHF
-	TRBV7-2	TRBJ2-7	-	TGTGCCAGCAGCTTGGCGGGCCCTCTCTACGAGCAGTACTTC	CASSLAGPLYEQYF
-	TRBV29-1	TRBJ2-7	-	TGCAGCGTTGGGGTCAGGGGCAACGAGCAGTACTTC	CSVGVRGNEQYF